This TCR beta chain was sequenced for a study of blood T cells in healthy people across ages. Findings of the study overall: No one knew whether donors had CMV, which possibly confounded expanded clonotype changes.

Turning to this clonotype: As yet, its antigen is unknown. A much larger clone sits a single nucleotide away, making a read error possible.

Collection of around 9.3 milliliters of peripheral blood was performed for each donor. In each sample, at least 7 million PBMCs were isolated. The use of a sample-barcoded 5' primer and a J-beta primer mix characterized a second PCR of 7 to 11 cycles. Each cDNA molecule carried a tag from a template-switch adaptor that contained 12 random nucleotides. TCRdb itself ran the 5' RACE reads through MiXCR, one entry per CDR3 protein. In the table there are about 1,500,000 distinct CDR3 sequences, 28% of which are singletons. The CDR3 totals 14 residues. Germline assignment: CDR1 MGHRA and CDR2 YSYEKL. Trimming cost V 0 bases and J 14 bases, with 18 bases left between them.

The TCR sequence derives from a woman in her thirties in good health. Sequencing input: blood. V gene TRBV4-1 combines with J gene TRBJ2-3; D gene unclear. Here the CDR3 DNA reads TGCGCCAGCAGCCAAGATCGTTTGGGGTCAACCCCGTATTTT. Translated: CASSQDRLGSTPYF.